Listed below are T cell receptor beta chains from one sample, sequenced in a study of T cell changes during pregnancy in multiple sclerosis. Assay used: immunoSEQ multiplex PCR; TCRdb lists only in-frame clones, some missing. The sample yields 25,000 to 30,000 clones, about 93% seen once. The sample consisted of CD8+ T cells from peripheral blood mononuclear cells, taken before pregnancy. The receptors here all came from a female donor with multiple sclerosis, enrolled in a pregnancy study. Each CDR3 is given with its conserved first and last residue. A D gene is named only where the DNA matches it firmly. A row's size may be missing; if present it is once, few, many or a size class.

j_call d_call v_call clone_size cdr3_nt cdr3_aa
TRBJ1-2 TRBD1 TRBV27 - TGTGCCAGCAGTTCCAGAGGACAGGAGAACTATGGCTACACCTTC CASSSRGQENYGYTF
TRBJ1-1 - TRBV5-1 - TGCGCCAGCAGCGTAGGGGGGAACACTGAAGCTTTCTTT CASSVGGNTEAFF
TRBJ2-2 - TRBV11-3 - TGTGCCAGCAGCTCCCACAGTACCGGGGAGCTGTTTTTT CASSSHSTGELFF
TRBJ2-7 TRBD2 TRBV29-1 - TGCAGCGTTGAATCTGAGCGGGAGTCCTACGAGCAGTACTTC CSVESERESYEQYF
TRBJ2-1 TRBD1 TRBV7-6 - TGTGCCAGCAGCTTAGGGTCAGGGGGCTCCTACAATGAGCAGTTCTTC CASSLGSGGSYNEQFF
TRBJ2-2 TRBD2 TRBV5-1 - TGCGCCAGCAGCCCACTAGCGGAATACACCGGGGAGCTGTTTTTT CASSPLAEYTGELFF
TRBJ1-1 - TRBV27 few TGTGCCAGCAGTTTGGTGGGGGGGGACACTGAAGCTTTCTTT CASSLVGGDTEAFF
TRBJ2-5 - TRBV28 - TGTGCCAGCAGTTTAGCTAGAGGCGAGACCCAGTACTTC CASSLARGETQYF
TRBJ2-2 - TRBV7-9 - TGTGCCAGCAGCCCCCTACCGGGGACCGGGGAGCTGTTTTTT CASSPLPGTGELFF
TRBJ2-3 TRBD2 TRBV7-3 - TGTGCCAGCAGCCTACCGACTAGCGGGACAGATACGCAGTATTTT CASSLPTSGTDTQYF
TRBJ1-1 - TRBV7-9 - TGTGCCAGCAGCCCCTTGAACACTGAAGCTTTCTTT CASSPLNTEAFF
TRBJ2-5 TRBD2 TRBV14 - TGTGCCAGCAGCCAAGAGCTAGCGGGAGTTAAAGAGACCCAGTACTTC CASSQELAGVKETQYF
TRBJ1-1 TRBD1 TRBV5-4 few TGTGCCAGCAGTCCTCCGGGACAGCTAAACACTGAAGCTTTCTTT CASSPPGQLNTEAFF
TRBJ1-4 - TRBV28 few TGTGCCAGCAGGCCGACAGTTGGGAATGAAAAACTGTTTTTT CASRPTVGNEKLFF
TRBJ2-7 TRBD2 TRBV14 medium-sized TGTGCCAGCAGCCAAGATCGACTAGCCTCCTACGAGCAGTACTTC CASSQDRLASYEQYF
TRBJ1-1 - TRBV9 - TGTGCCAGCAGCGTAGTAACAGAGGCGGGTTTTAGCACTGAAGCTTTCTTT CASSVVTEAGFSTEAFF
TRBJ1-4 - TRBV2 - TGTGCCAGCAGTCGGTTCGATGAAAAACTGTTTTTT CASSRFDEKLFF
TRBJ2-2 - TRBV27 once TGTGCCAGCAGTCCGCGGGACAGAGGTTATGGGGCCGGGGAGCTGTTTTTT CASSPRDRGYGAGELFF
TRBJ2-5 TRBD2 TRBV27 - TGTGCCAGCAGCCCGGGACTAGCGGGAGGATGGGAGACCCAGTACTTC CASSPGLAGGWETQYF
TRBJ2-5 TRBD1 TRBV29-1 - TGCAGCGCAGTCTCGACAGGGTACCAAGAGACCCAGTACTTC CSAVSTGYQETQYF
TRBJ2-7 - TRBV11-3 - TGTGCCAGCAGCTTAGCCCCGTTACATCTAGCTTCGGACTACGAGCAGTACTTC CASSLAPLHLASDYEQYF
TRBJ2-5 TRBD1 TRBV29-1 - TGCAGCGTTCGCAGGGGGCGATATGAAGAGACCCAGTACTTC CSVRRGRYEETQYF
TRBJ2-7 TRBD1 TRBV10-3 - TGTGCCATCAGTGACAGGGACAGTAGCTCCTACGAGCAGTACTTC CAISDRDSSSYEQYF
TRBJ2-7 TRBD2 TRBV27 once TGTGCCAGCAGTTCCAGCGGGAGCGAGCAGTACTTC CASSSSGSEQYF
TRBJ2-5 TRBD2 TRBV5-1 once TGCGCCAGCAGTCCACGGACTAGCCAAGAGACCCAGTACTTC CASSPRTSQETQYF
TRBJ2-1 - TRBV15 once TGTGCCACCAGCACTACCATTAGCTCCTACAATGAGCAGTTCTTC CATSTTISSYNEQFF
TRBJ2-3 TRBD2 TRBV15 - TGTGCCACCAGCAGACCAGGGACTAGCGGATCCACAGATACGCAGTATTTT CATSRPGTSGSTDTQYF
TRBJ2-1 - TRBV27 - TGTGCCAGCATAGGGTCGACTAGAAGAAGAGAGCAGTTCTTC CASIGSTRRREQFF
TRBJ2-5 - TRBV5-6 - TGTGCCAGCAGCTTCCTGTCTGAGACCCAGTACTTC CASSFLSETQYF
TRBJ1-4 - TRBV19 once TGTGCCAGTAGTATAAGCCACCAGGTGGAAAAACTGTTTTTT CASSISHQVEKLFF
TRBJ2-7 - TRBV6-5 - TGTGCCAGCAGTTACGGCAGGGTGGCCTATGAGCAGTACTTC CASSYGRVAYEQYF
TRBJ2-5 TRBD2 TRBV7-2 - TGTGCCAGCAGCTTAATTGTAAGCGGGAGGGAAGAGACCCAGTACTTC CASSLIVSGREETQYF
TRBJ2-1 - TRBV10-3 once TGTGCCATCAGTCATCCTATGAATAATCCGTTCTTC CAISHPMNNPFF
TRBJ2-3 TRBD2 TRBV7-3 - TGTGCCAGCAGTTGGAGACTAGCGGGATACACAGATACGCAGTATTTT CASSWRLAGYTDTQYF